The rows below give T cell receptor beta chains drawn from one sample of a study of blood T cell repertoires in COVID-19. Here immunoSEQ multiplex PCR was the method, and the copy in TCRdb shows in-frame clones only, minus some. The sample gives around 13,000 clones, over 75% of which show up once; less than 30% is in the top ten. What was sequenced was peripheral blood. The receptor set was obtained from a human donor in a cohort sampled during active COVID-19. CDR3s include the opening cysteine and the closing phenylalanine or tryptophan. Fields, in order: J gene, clone size, D gene, V gene, CDR3 protein, CDR3 DNA. A D gene is named only where the DNA matches it firmly. The listing skips clone size in some rows; elsewhere it reads once, few, many or a size class.

TRBJ1-2 | - | - | TRBV28 | CASTTRGGGYTF | TGTGCCAGCACCACAAGGGGGGGTGGCTACACCTTC
TRBJ1-6 | - | - | TRBV6-1 | CASSDGVRNSPLHF | TGTGCCAGCAGTGACGGTGTGAGGAATTCACCCCTCCACTTT
TRBJ2-1 | once | - | TRBV30 | CAQEGTSKNEQFF | TGTGCCCAGGAGGGGACCTCAAAAAATGAGCAGTTCTTC
TRBJ2-5 | once | - | TRBV6-2/TRBV6-3 | CASSLGELATQYF | TGTGCCAGCAGTCTAGGGGAACTAGCGACCCAGTACTTC
TRBJ2-7 | - | - | TRBV19 | CASSTPGQGTYEQYF | TGTGCCAGTAGTACCCCGGGACAAGGAACCTACGAGCAGTACTTC
TRBJ2-5 | - | - | TRBV6-5 | CASSYSRVGGLETQYF | TGTGCCAGCAGTTACTCCAGAGTCGGGGGTCTGGAGACCCAGTACTTC
TRBJ2-3 | once | - | TRBV15 | CATSRDGGGYVYEDTQYF | TGTGCCACCAGCAGAGATGGGGGGGGCTACGTTTATGAAGATACGCAGTATTTT
TRBJ2-7 | - | TRBD2 | TRBV5-1 | CASSRTSGRASTYEQYF | TGCGCCAGCAGCCGGACTAGCGGGAGGGCCAGCACCTACGAGCAGTACTTC
TRBJ2-5 | - | - | TRBV5-1 | CASSLVLGAKTQYF | TGCGCCAGCAGCTTGGTTCTGGGGGCGAAGACCCAGTACTTC
TRBJ2-5 | few | - | TRBV7-3 | CASSLGGSLETQYF | TGTGCCAGCAGCTTAGGTGGTAGCTTGGAGACCCAGTACTTC
TRBJ1-6 | - | - | TRBV10-3 | CAISEKQLAHSPLHF | TGTGCCATCAGTGAGAAACAGCTTGCCCATTCACCCCTCCACTTT
TRBJ1-4 | - | - | TRBV9 | CASSVDGANEKLFF | TGTGCCAGCAGCGTAGACGGGGCTAATGAAAAACTGTTTTTT
TRBJ1-2 | - | - | TRBV4-1 | CASSQGVANYGYTF | TGCGCCAGCAGCCAAGGAGTAGCTAACTATGGCTACACCTTC
TRBJ2-1 | few | TRBD2 | TRBV29-1 | CSGGLAGGGEQFF | TGCAGCGGTGGACTAGCTGGCGGGGGTGAGCAGTTCTTC
TRBJ2-5 | - | - | TRBV2 | CASRGDEETQYF | TGTGCCAGCAGAGGGGATGAGGAGACCCAGTACTTC
TRBJ2-1 | - | - | TRBV29-1 | CSVCDGSPYNEQFF | TGCAGCGTTTGTGACGGGAGCCCCTACAATGAGCAGTTCTTC
TRBJ1-5 | large | TRBD1 | TRBV7-9 | CASSLAGPGGQPQHF | TGTGCCAGCAGCTTAGCTGGTCCAGGGGGCCAGCCCCAGCATTTT
TRBJ2-3 | - | - | TRBV6-6 | CASSYSRSRDTQYF | TGTGCCAGCAGTTACTCGAGGTCACGAGATACGCAGTATTTT
TRBJ1-1 | - | - | TRBV7-2 | CASSPRRGAWTEAFF | TGTGCCAGCAGCCCCCGGAGGGGCGCGTGGACTGAAGCTTTCTTT
TRBJ2-1 | - | - | TRBV7-3 | CASSPYPRSGNEQFF | TGTGCCAGCAGCCCCTATCCACGTAGCGGCAATGAGCAGTTCTTC
TRBJ2-5 | - | - | TRBV6-1 | CASSEWSQGQETQYF | TGTGCCAGCAGTGAGTGGTCACAGGGCCAAGAGACCCAGTACTTC
TRBJ2-1 | - | - | TRBV30 | CAWIRQGAWDNEQFF | TGTGCCTGGATCAGGCAGGGCGCATGGGACAATGAGCAGTTCTTC
TRBJ1-1 | - | - | TRBV5-1 | CASSFEGSTEAFF | TGCGCCAGCAGCTTCGAGGGAAGCACTGAAGCTTTCTTT
TRBJ2-1 | - | - | TRBV9 | CASSVVAGADEQFF | TGTGCCAGCAGCGTAGTCGCAGGGGCGGATGAGCAGTTCTTC
TRBJ2-1 | few | - | TRBV28 | CASSLSSPEQFF | TGTGCCAGCAGCCTGTCGTCCCCTGAGCAGTTCTTC
TRBJ1-4 | once | TRBD1 | TRBV10-3 | CATTDRGEKLFF | TGTGCCACTACTGACAGGGGTGAAAAACTGTTTTTT
TRBJ2-1 | - | - | TRBV7-2 | CASSLVLLPNEQFF | TGTGCCAGCAGCTTAGTTCTTCTTCCCAATGAGCAGTTCTTC
TRBJ2-5 | few | - | TRBV5-1 | CASSLSPEGTQYF | TGCGCCAGCAGCTTGTCCCCCGAGGGGACCCAGTACTTC
TRBJ2-7 | - | TRBD1 | TRBV2 | CASRFQGESYEQYF | TGTGCCAGCAGATTTCAGGGGGAATCCTACGAGCAGTACTTC
TRBJ1-5 | - | - | TRBV7-9 | CASSSQVSNQPQHF | TGTGCCAGCAGCTCCCAGGTTAGCAATCAGCCCCAGCATTTT
TRBJ2-7 | - | TRBD2 | TRBV6-4 | CASSARPVAGSSYEQYF | TGTGCCAGCAGTGCCCGCCCTGTAGCGGGAAGTTCCTACGAGCAGTACTTC
TRBJ1-2 | - | TRBD1 | TRBV2 | CASRARDRDGYGYTF | TGTGCCAGCAGGGCAAGGGACAGGGATGGGTATGGCTACACCTTC
TRBJ2-1 | - | - | TRBV18 | CASSPPGQYNEQFF | TGTGCCAGCTCACCACCGGGGCAGTACAATGAGCAGTTCTTC
TRBJ2-3 | - | TRBD2 | TRBV28 | CASPPGTTGFTDTQYF | TGTGCCAGCCCTCCCGGGACTACGGGGTTCACAGATACGCAGTATTTT
TRBJ2-7 | - | - | TRBV5-1 | CASSLDRVNYEQYF | TGCGCCAGCAGCTTGGACAGGGTCAACTACGAGCAGTACTTC
TRBJ2-7 | - | TRBD2 | TRBV4-2 | CASSQSGLAGAEEQYF | TGTGCCAGCAGCCAATCGGGACTAGCGGGGGCTGAAGAGCAGTACTTC
TRBJ1-1 | - | - | TRBV12-3/TRBV12-4 | CASSFYWEEAFF | TGTGCCAGCAGTTTTTACTGGGAGGAAGCTTTCTTT
TRBJ1-4 | - | TRBD1 | TRBV27 | CASSPEWDRVYEKLFF | TGTGCCAGCAGTCCGGAATGGGACAGGGTCTACGAAAAACTGTTTTTT
TRBJ2-5 | few | TRBD2 | TRBV7-3 | CASSAGGAQETQYF | TGTGCCAGCAGCGCCGGGGGGGCTCAAGAGACCCAGTACTTC
TRBJ2-3 | - | - | TRBV3-1/TRBV3-2 | CASTTRETDTQYF | TGTGCCAGCACTACCAGGGAAACAGATACGCAGTATTTT
TRBJ2-7 | - | TRBD2 | TRBV28 | CASSWTSGRAGEQYF | TGTGCCAGCAGTTGGACTAGCGGGAGGGCCGGCGAGCAGTACTTC
TRBJ2-2 | - | - | TRBV3-1/TRBV3-2 | CASSQGVQVAGELFF | TGTGCCAGCAGCCAAGGAGTCCAGGTAGCCGGGGAGCTGTTTTTT
TRBJ2-3 | - | - | TRBV4-1 | CASSPQRTEDSTDTQYF | TGCGCCAGCAGCCCACAGAGGACAGAGGACAGCACAGATACGCAGTATTTT
TRBJ2-1 | - | TRBD2 | TRBV10-3 | CAISEEAGGSDNEQFF | TGTGCCATCAGTGAGGAAGCGGGAGGTTCGGACAATGAGCAGTTCTTC